Listed here is a single T cell receptor (beta chain). Per the study methods: Reference gene primer amplification gave estimated nucleated cell counts. The repertoire was sequenced with immunoSEQ multiplex PCR; TCRdb's copy has only in-frame clones and lacks some. Clone size and V and J calls were adopted from that table, with D and trimming inferred from the DNA. The sample gives tens of thousands of clones, about 87% of which show up once; over 4% is in the top ten. Germline V gene sequence: CDR1 LNHNV, CDR2 YYDKDF (reference sequence). Between the trimmed V and J ends, which lost 0 bases and 8 bases, there was a span of 11 bases. The CDR3 is 14 amino acids. The entry originates in a study of blood T cell repertoires in COVID-19. Study-level information: Acute and convalescent COVID-19 samples came from the United States, Italy and Spain. Nucleic acid was either cDNA or gDNA, and it came from T cells, B-cell-depleted T cells, or PBMCs.

The V call is TRBV15, the J call TRBJ1-5; the D is unclear. Sequencing was done on a sample of peripheral blood. The origin of this receptor is a man aged 40-49 years with acute or convalescent COVID-19. CDR3 DNA: TGTGCCACCAGCAGAGATCGGTCCGCGGAGCCCCAGCATTTT. Translation gives CATSRDRSAEPQHF.